Sequencing of this T cell receptor beta chain was carried out in a study of shared clonotypes between healthy human individuals. Naive CD8 cells lacked CD45RO, underwent positive selection for CCR7 and left out terminally differentiated effector memory CD45RA+ cells. Assay used: immunoSEQ multiplex PCR; TCRdb lists only in-frame clones, some missing. The data show over 800,000 clones, about 91% seen once. The sequencing sample was made of naive CD8+ T cells sorted from blood. This sequence originates from a man in his thirties or forties in good health.

CDR3 sequence reads: CASSGRASNYGYTF. The CDR3 DNA sequence: TGTGCCAGCAGTGGCCGGGCCTCTAACTATGGCTACACCTTC. V usage is TRBV6-5 and J usage is TRBJ1-2, with unresolved D. Germline lookup yields CDR1 MNHEY and CDR2 SVGAGI. The CDR3 has 14 amino acids. V lost 5 bases and J lost 0, with 10 bases in between.